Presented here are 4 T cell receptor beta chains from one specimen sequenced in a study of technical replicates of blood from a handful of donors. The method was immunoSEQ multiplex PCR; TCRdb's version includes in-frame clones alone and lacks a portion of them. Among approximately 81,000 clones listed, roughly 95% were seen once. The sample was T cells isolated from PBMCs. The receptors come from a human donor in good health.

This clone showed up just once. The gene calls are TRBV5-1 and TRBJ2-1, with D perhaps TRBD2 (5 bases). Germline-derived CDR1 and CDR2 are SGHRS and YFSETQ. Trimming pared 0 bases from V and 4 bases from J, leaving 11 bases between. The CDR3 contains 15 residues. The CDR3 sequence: CASSLAQRKYNEQFF. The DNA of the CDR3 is TGCGCCAGCAGCTTGGCACAGCGGAAGTACAATGAGCAGTTCTTC.

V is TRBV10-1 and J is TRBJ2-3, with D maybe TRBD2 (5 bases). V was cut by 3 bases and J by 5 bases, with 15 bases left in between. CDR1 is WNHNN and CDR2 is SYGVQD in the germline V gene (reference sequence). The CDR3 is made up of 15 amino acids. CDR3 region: CASSDRDSQGDTQYF. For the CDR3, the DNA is TGCGCCAGCAGTGACCGGGATTCGCAAGGAGATACGCAGTATTTT.

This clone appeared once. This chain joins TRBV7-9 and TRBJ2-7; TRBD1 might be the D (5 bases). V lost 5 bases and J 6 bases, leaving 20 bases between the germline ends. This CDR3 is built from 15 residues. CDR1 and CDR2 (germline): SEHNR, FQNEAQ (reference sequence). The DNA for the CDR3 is TGTGCCAGCAGCCTCCAAGGGCAGGGTATAACCGAGCAGTACTTC. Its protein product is CASSLQGQGITEQYF.

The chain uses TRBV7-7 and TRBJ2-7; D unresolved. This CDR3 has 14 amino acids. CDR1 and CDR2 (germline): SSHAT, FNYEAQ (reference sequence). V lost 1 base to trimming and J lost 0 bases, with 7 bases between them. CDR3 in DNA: TGTGCCAGCAGCTTAGACTCAAGCTCCTACGAGCAGTACTTC. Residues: CASSLDSSSYEQYF.